These 32 T cell receptor beta chains were all obtained from the same sample, sequenced in a study of T cell responses to AZD1222 COVID-19 vaccine. Generated by immunoSEQ multiplex PCR, the TCRdb table keeps only in-frame clones and is missing some. Of 95,000 to 150,000 clones listed, about nine tenths are singletons. The starting material was peripheral blood, obtained on day 0 of AZD1222 vaccination. The receptors come from an adult in good health.

The V and J genes are TRBV5-8 and TRBJ2-2; TRBD2 is a possible D gene (6 bases). This CDR3 has 15 residues. The germline V and J ends were trimmed by 4 bases and 4 bases, with 14 bases remaining between them. Per germline, CDR1 SGHTS and CDR2 YDEGEE. The CDR3 region is CASSPRERATGELFF. DNA of the CDR3: TGTGCCAGCAGCCCACGGGAGCGGGCCACCGGGGAGCTGTTTTTT.

The gene calls are TRBV2 and TRBJ2-2; TRBD1 agrees at 7 bases. CDR1 and CDR2 from the germline V gene are SNHLY and FYNNEI. This CDR3 region has 14 residues. V lost 4 bases and J lost 1; bases outside the gene matches: 0. The CDR3 spells CASSGTGNTGELFF. The CDR3 DNA follows: TGTGCCAGCAGTGGGACAGGGAACACCGGGGAGCTGTTTTTT.

This rearrangement joins TRBV5-4 to TRBJ1-1, with D possibly being TRBD1 (5 bases). V lost 3 bases, J lost 1 base, and 7 bases lay in between. CDR1 and CDR2 from the germline V gene are SGHNT and YYREEE (reference sequence). The CDR3 extends over 13 amino acids. CDR3 region: CASSSRANTEAFF. CDR3 DNA sequence: TGTGCCAGCAGCTCCAGGGCGAACACTGAAGCTTTCTTT.

This clone has a single count. The V call is TRBV7-9, the J call TRBJ2-2; TRBD2 matches at 12 bases. CDR3 length: 15 residues. Trimming cost V 3 bases and J 6 bases; bases outside gene matches: 2. Per germline, CDR1 SEHNR and CDR2 FQNEAQ (reference sequence). DNA for the CDR3: TGTGCCAGCAGCTTCGGACTAGCGGGGCCCGGGGAGCTGTTTTTT. It yields the protein CASSFGLAGPGELFF.

This chain joins TRBV5-1 and TRBJ1-2; D is undetermined. V shed 0 bases and J shed 8 bases, with 8 bases lying between them. The CDR3 spans 12 residues. Germline V CDR1 and CDR2: SGHRS, YFSETQ. The CDR3 protein is CASSLGGIGYTF. For the CDR3, the DNA is TGCGCCAGCAGCTTGGGTGGGATCGGCTACACCTTC.

The genes are TRBV9 and TRBJ2-3; 7 bases map to TRBD1. Unmatched junction bases numbered 13, after V lost 5 bases and J lost 10 bases. In germline, CDR1 is SGDLS, CDR2 YYNGEE. The CDR3 has 14 amino acids. CDR3 nucleotides: TGTGCCAGCAGTCCTACAGGGGTGGCTTGGGCGCAGTATTTT. Its protein product is CASSPTGVAWAQYF. Variable domain in full (rest from reference TRBV9 and TRBJ2-3): DSGVTQTPKHLITATGQRVTLRCSPRSGDLSVYWYQQSLDQGLQFLIQYYNGEERAKGNILERFSAQQFPDLHSELNLSSLELGDSALYFCASSPTGVAWAQYFGPGTRLTVL.

This chain links TRBV27 with TRBJ1-3, with D perhaps matching TRBD1 (5 bases). Germline assignment: CDR1 MNHEY and CDR2 SMNVEV (reference sequence). The CDR3 length is 14 residues. The V and J ends lost 11 bases and 0 bases respectively, with 14 bases between them. The CDR3 loop is CASWDRSSGNTIYF. The CDR3 DNA reads TGTGCCTCGTGGGACCGGAGCTCTGGAAACACCATATATTTT.

The rearrangement uses TRBV27 and TRBJ2-5; 12 nucleotides match TRBD2. After removal of 5 bases from V and 3 bases from J, the junction contained 1 base not matched to a gene. CDR3 length: 14 residues. Germline loops: CDR1 MNHEY, CDR2 SMNVEV (reference sequence). CDR3 sequence reads: CASSRLAGEETQYF. In DNA, the CDR3 is TGTGCCAGCAGTCGACTAGCGGGAGAAGAGACCCAGTACTTC.

This chain uses TRBV6-5 with TRBJ1-4; D ambiguous. In germline, CDR1 is MNHEY, CDR2 SVGAGI. The CDR3 length is 12 residues. With 8 bases removed from V and 3 bases from J, the gap between germline ends came to 7 bases. CDR3 protein: CASQESNEKLFF. The DNA for the CDR3 is TGTGCCAGCCAAGAGTCTAATGAAAAACTGTTTTTT.

This chain links TRBV28 with TRBJ2-1; 7 positions agree with TRBD2. CDR1 and CDR2 (germline): MDHEN, SYDVKM. CDR3 length: 16 amino acids. Losses at the gene ends were 5 bases for V and 4 bases for J; bases not matched to a gene: 11. CDR3 sequence (DNA): TGTGCCAGCAGTCCCTCCGGGGCGGGAGTTTACAATGAGCAGTTCTTC. It codes for CASSPSGAGVYNEQFF.

Points on this clone: This sample also contains other DNA sequences that code for the same CDR3. The chain recombines TRBV5-1 with TRBJ1-1; possible D gene TRBD1, 5 bases. V shed 0 bases and J shed 0 bases, with 6 bases lying between them. This CDR3 contains 14 residues. The germline V gene encodes CDR1 SGHRS and CDR2 YFSETQ. The CDR3 region is CASSLAGMNTEAFF. In DNA, the CDR3 is TGCGCCAGCAGCTTGGCAGGGATGAACACTGAAGCTTTCTTT.

The chain joins TRBV18 to TRBJ1-1; D uncertain. The CDR3 consists of 15 residues. The V end was cut by 0 bases, the J end by 1 base, with 9 bases between. Germline V gives CDR1 KGHSH, CDR2 LQKENI. In nucleotides, the CDR3 is TGTGCCAGCTCACCACCGTCGGGGTCGAACACTGAAGCTTTCTTT. Amino acids: CASSPPSGSNTEAFF.

The V call is TRBV28, the J call TRBJ2-7; TRBD2 agrees at 13 bases. The junction had 13 bases not matched to a gene; V was cut back by 9 bases and J by 5 bases. In germline, CDR1 is MDHEN, CDR2 SYDVKM. The CDR3 extends over 16 amino acids. The CDR3 spells CASWTSGSAGSDEQYF. CDR3 DNA sequence: TGTGCCAGTTGGACTAGCGGGAGCGCTGGGAGCGACGAGCAGTACTTC.

V is TRBV6-2 or TRBV6-3 and J is TRBJ2-1; D gene ambiguous. With 5 bases removed from V and 5 bases from J, the gap between germline ends came to 7 bases. The germline V gene encodes CDR1 MNHEY and CDR2 SVGEGT. The CDR3 extends over 12 amino acids. CDR3 loop: CASSLRDNEQFF. CDR3 nucleotides: TGTGCCAGCAGTCTACGGGACAATGAGCAGTTCTTC.

The J gene is TRBJ1-2, the V gene TRBV19; tentatively, D is TRBD1 (6 bases). The CDR3 has 12 amino acids. V lost 9 bases and J 2 bases, leaving 10 bases between the germline ends. The germline gives CDR1 LNHDA, CDR2 SQIVND (reference sequence). The CDR3 is CASTGSNYGYTF. DNA of the CDR3: TGTGCCAGCACAGGGTCGAACTATGGCTACACCTTC.

This rearrangement joins TRBV25-1 to TRBJ1-4, with D uncertain. V gave up 0 bases and J gave up 11 bases, with 7 bases separating them. Germline V lookup: CDR1 MGHDK, CDR2 SYGVNS. The CDR3 is 12 amino acids. The CDR3 here is CASSEYDKKLFF. For the CDR3, the DNA is TGTGCCAGCAGTGAATACGACAAGAAACTGTTTTTT.

The gene calls are TRBV15 and TRBJ1-1; TRBD1 matches at 8 bases. This CDR3 region has 18 residues. Trimming took 0 bases from V and 5 from J; bases not matched to a gene: 14. Germline V gene data show CDR1 as LNHNV and CDR2 as YYDKDF (reference sequence). CDR3 DNA: TGTGCCACCAGCAGAGATCTTCTTCGACCCACAGGGGGAACTGAAGCTTTCTTT. Encoded protein: CATSRDLLRPTGGTEAFF.

The CDR3 region is CASSPGLYSNQPQHF. The CDR3, as DNA: TGTGCCAGTAGTCCGGGACTGTATAGCAATCAGCCCCAGCATTTT. The chain is built from TRBV19 and TRBJ1-5; D is perhaps TRBD1 (5 bases). The CDR3 loop spans 15 amino acids. V was clipped by 5 bases and J by 0 bases, with 11 bases between them. CDR1 is LNHDA and CDR2 is SQIVND in the germline V gene (reference sequence).

The V gene is TRBV15, the J gene TRBJ2-1; D gene ambiguous. Trimming removed 1 base at V and 0 bases at J, with 13 bases between. Germline V lookup: CDR1 LNHNV, CDR2 YYDKDF (reference sequence). The CDR3 is 17 amino acids. The CDR3 reads CATSRGTALSSYNEQFF. DNA of the CDR3: TGTGCCACCAGCAGAGGGACGGCGTTAAGCTCCTACAATGAGCAGTTCTTC.

The V and J genes are TRBV19 and TRBJ2-1, with 9 bases fitting TRBD1. With 5 bases clipped from V and 4 bases from J, the junction kept 9 bases outside the gene matches. Germline V gives CDR1 LNHDA, CDR2 SQIVND (reference sequence). The CDR3 loop spans 16 amino acids. Written as DNA, the CDR3 is TGTGCCAGTAGTGCCTCCGGGACAGGGAAATACAATGAGCAGTTCTTC. Its protein product is CASSASGTGKYNEQFF.

This clone was seen just once. The chain's CDR3 is CSGGYQETQYF. In DNA, the CDR3 is TGCAGTGGAGGCTATCAAGAGACCCAGTACTTC. V is TRBV20-1 and J is TRBJ2-5; no firm D call. CDR1 and CDR2 (germline): DFQATT, SNEGSKA (reference sequence). CDR3 length: 11 residues. V was trimmed by 7 bases and J by 2 bases, leaving 8 bases between them.

CDR3 bases: TGTGCCAGCAGTAAGGGAGACACTAATGAAAAACTGTTTTTT. Its protein product is CASSKGDTNEKLFF. The chain combines TRBV28 with TRBJ1-4; D call uncertain. V was cut by 5 bases and J by 2 bases, with 9 bases left in between. This CDR3 has 14 amino acids. Germline V gene sequence: CDR1 MDHEN, CDR2 SYDVKM.

The chain recombines TRBV29-1 with TRBJ2-2; 9 nucleotides agree with TRBD1. Germline CDR1 SQVTM, CDR2 ANQGSEA. Trimming took 7 bases from V and 6 from J; bases not matched to a gene: 6. The CDR3 covers 13 residues. The CDR3 DNA reads as TGCAGCGCCACCGGGACAGGGCCCGGGGAGCTGTTTTTT. Translated: CSATGTGPGELFF.

The genes are TRBV11-2 and TRBJ2-7; a weak D match, TRBD1 (5 bases). V was shortened by 3 bases and J by 5 bases, with 11 bases between the two germline ends. Per germline, CDR1 SGHAT and CDR2 FQNNGV. The length of the CDR3 is 13 residues. The CDR3 is CASSLGQGDEQYF. The CDR3 DNA is TGTGCCAGCAGCTTGGGGCAAGGGGACGAGCAGTACTTC.

The chain uses TRBV30 and TRBJ2-4; D unclear. The CDR3 has 10 residues. CDR1 is GTSNPN, CDR2 SVGIG, per germline (reference sequence). Trimming took off 5 bases at V and 7 bases at J, with 6 bases between the two ends. The CDR3 region is CAWVLNIQYF. The CDR3 DNA is TGTGCCTGGGTACTGAACATTCAGTACTTC.

The V and J genes are TRBV28 and TRBJ2-1; TRBD2 matches 12 bases. The trim removed 2 bases at V and 7 bases at J, leaving 9 bases unmatched. This CDR3 contains 17 residues. Germline V gives CDR1 MDHEN, CDR2 SYDVKM. The CDR3 nucleotides read TGTGCCAGCAGTTTAATATCGCCCGGGACTAGCGGGAATGAGCAGTTCTTC. Translating it yields CASSLISPGTSGNEQFF.

The chain combines TRBV18 with TRBJ2-3, with D possibly being TRBD2 (5 bases). The CDR3 has 14 residues. Looked up from germline, CDR1 is KGHSH and CDR2 is LQKENI. V lost 3 bases and J 6 bases, leaving 13 bases between the germline ends. The chain's CDR3 is CASSPGFGGDTQYF. The CDR3 nucleotides read TGTGCCAGCTCACCGGGTTTCGGCGGGGATACGCAGTATTTT.

This sequence joins TRBV7-2 and TRBJ2-3, with D unresolved. Germline V gene sequence: CDR1 SGHTA, CDR2 FQGNSA. The CDR3 covers 12 residues. V was cut by 5 bases and J by 2 bases, with 5 bases left in between. Here the CDR3 reads CASSLYTDTQYF. The CDR3 DNA reads as TGTGCCAGCAGCCTTTACACAGATACGCAGTATTTT.

CDR3 DNA: TGCGCCAGCAGCCAAGAGGCAGGGGGCTCCTACAATGAGCAGTTCTTC. Translated, it gives CASSQEAGGSYNEQFF. The J gene is TRBJ2-1, the V gene TRBV4-1; the match to TRBD1 covers 7 bases. With 0 bases clipped from V and 0 bases from J, the junction kept 2 bases outside the gene matches. CDR1 MGHRA and CDR2 YSYEKL come from the germline V gene. This CDR3 region has 16 residues.

A remark on this clone: The junction differs from germline at one of its ends, possibly a read error. This rearrangement joins TRBV19 to TRBJ2-3; no reliable D call. The germline V gene has CDR1 LNHDA and CDR2 SQIVND (reference sequence). The CDR3 runs to 14 residues. CDR3 bases: TGTGCCAGTAGCATAGGACCAAGCACAGATACGCAGTATTTT. This sequence encodes CASSIGPSTDTQYF.

The chain uses TRBV11-2 and TRBJ1-1, with D tentatively TRBD1 (5 bases). Trimming left V 5 bases short and J 4 bases short, with 17 bases between. The CDR3 length is 15 residues. The germline gives CDR1 SGHAT, CDR2 FQNNGV. The CDR3 protein is CASSPSWGMSTEAFF. CDR3 nucleotide sequence: TGTGCCAGCAGCCCTAGCTGGGGGATGAGCACTGAAGCTTTCTTT.

This chain uses TRBV4-3 with TRBJ2-7; 7 nucleotides match TRBD1. CDR1 is LGHNA, CDR2 YSLEER, per germline. After removal of 4 bases from V and 2 bases from J, the junction contained 5 bases not matched to a gene. The CDR3 is made up of 14 amino acids. Written as DNA, the CDR3 is TGCGCCAGCAGCCCACAGGGGTCGGCCTACGAGCAGTACTTC. It encodes CASSPQGSAYEQYF.